This paragraph reports one T cell receptor beta chain. Germline V CDR1 and CDR2: SGHVS, FNYEAQ. The CDR3 has 16 amino acids. V shed 1 base, J shed 3 bases, and the junction held 5 bases outside the gene matches. Expressed TCRB transcripts were sequenced because the entire RNA isolate underwent reverse transcription. The data were produced by immunoSEQ multiplex PCR, yet TCRdb's version contains in-frame clones alone and is incomplete. In the table there are approximately 170,000 clones, approximately 8.4% of which are singletons. This sample is drawn from a study of beta chain features in type 1 diabetes. Study summary: Healthy donors and patients showed comparable age, gender and cell yields. In all, some 110 million sorted cells from all samples were analyzed.

Central memory, naive, regulatory and stem cell-like memory CD4+ cells were sorted by CD45RO/CCR7/CD25/CD127/CD95/CD27. Purity exceeded 98% in all sorted populations. The rearrangement joins TRBV7-6 to TRBJ2-2; 7 bases are shared with TRBD1. The material sequenced was central memory CD4+ T cells from blood. The sequence was obtained from a woman younger than 35 in good health. CDR3 protein: CASSLGTGSHTGELFF. CDR3 DNA sequence: TGTGCCAGCAGCTTAGGGACAGGTTCCCACACCGGGGAGCTGTTTTTT. Drawing the rest from reference TRBV7-6 and TRBJ2-2, the complete variable domain is GAGVSQSPRYKVTKRGQDVALRCDPISGHVSLYWYRQALGQGPEFLTYFNYEAQQDKSGLPNDRFSAERPEGSISTLTIQRTEQRDSAMYRCASSLGTGSHTGELFFGEGSRLTVL.